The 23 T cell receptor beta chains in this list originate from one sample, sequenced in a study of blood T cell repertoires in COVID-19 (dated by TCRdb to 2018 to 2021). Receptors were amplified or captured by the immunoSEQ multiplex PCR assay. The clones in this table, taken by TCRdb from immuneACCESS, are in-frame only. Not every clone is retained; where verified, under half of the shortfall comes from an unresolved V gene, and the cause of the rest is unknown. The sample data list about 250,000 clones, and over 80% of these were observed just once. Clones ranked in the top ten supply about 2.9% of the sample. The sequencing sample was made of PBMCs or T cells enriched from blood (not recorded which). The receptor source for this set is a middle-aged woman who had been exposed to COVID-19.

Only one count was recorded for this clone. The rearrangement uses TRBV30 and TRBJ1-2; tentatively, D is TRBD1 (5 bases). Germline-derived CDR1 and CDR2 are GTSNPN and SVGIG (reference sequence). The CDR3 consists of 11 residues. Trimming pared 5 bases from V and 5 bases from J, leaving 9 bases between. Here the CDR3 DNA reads TGTGCCTGGGGGGCCGGGTATGGCTACACCTTC. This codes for CAWGAGYGYTF.

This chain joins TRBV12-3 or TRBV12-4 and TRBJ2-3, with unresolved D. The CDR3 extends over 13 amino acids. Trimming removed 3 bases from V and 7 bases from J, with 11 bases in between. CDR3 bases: TGTGCCAGCAGTTTTCTAGAGCTTAATACGCAGTATTTT. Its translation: CASSFLELNTQYF.

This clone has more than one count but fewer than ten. CDR3 region: CASRRTGVDQPQHF. CDR3 DNA: TGTGCCAGCAGAAGAACAGGGGTCGATCAGCCCCAGCATTTT. The chain couples TRBV7-2 to TRBJ1-5, with TRBD1 identical over 7 bases. With 6 bases clipped from V and 5 bases from J, the junction kept 7 bases outside the gene matches. From germline, CDR1 is SGHTA and CDR2 FQGNSA. This CDR3 region has 14 residues.

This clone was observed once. DNA of the CDR3: TGTGCCAGCAGCGTGGAGGATAGCAATCAGCCCCAGCATTTT. Translating gives CASSVEDSNQPQHF. The rearrangement links TRBV9 to TRBJ1-5; D gene ambiguous. The V gene lost 2 bases and the J gene lost 0 bases, with 6 bases spanning the gap. There are 14 residues in the CDR3. The germline gives CDR1 SGDLS, CDR2 YYNGEE.

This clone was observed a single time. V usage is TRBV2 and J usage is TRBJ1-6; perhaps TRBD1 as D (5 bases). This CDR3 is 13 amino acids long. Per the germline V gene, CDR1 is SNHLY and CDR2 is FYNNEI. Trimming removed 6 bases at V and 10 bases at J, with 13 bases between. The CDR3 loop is CASRGGWGSPLHF. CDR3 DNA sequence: TGTGCCAGCAGGGGGGGATGGGGCTCACCCCTCCACTTT.

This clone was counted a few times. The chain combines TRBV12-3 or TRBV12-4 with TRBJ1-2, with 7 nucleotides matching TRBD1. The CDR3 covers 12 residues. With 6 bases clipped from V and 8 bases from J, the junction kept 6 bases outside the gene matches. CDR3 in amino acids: CASRTGKGGYTF. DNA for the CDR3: TGTGCCAGCAGGACAGGGAAAGGGGGCTACACCTTC.

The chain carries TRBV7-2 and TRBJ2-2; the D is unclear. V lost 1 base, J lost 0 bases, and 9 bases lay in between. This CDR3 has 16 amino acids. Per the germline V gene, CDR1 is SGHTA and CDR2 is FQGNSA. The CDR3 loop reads CASSLGSGPNTGELFF. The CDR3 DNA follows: TGTGCCAGCAGCTTAGGGTCCGGTCCGAACACCGGGGAGCTGTTTTTT.

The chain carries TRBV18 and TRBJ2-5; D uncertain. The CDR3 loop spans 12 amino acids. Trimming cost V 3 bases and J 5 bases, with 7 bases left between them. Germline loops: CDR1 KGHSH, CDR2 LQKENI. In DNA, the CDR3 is TGTGCCAGCTCACCTCCCCAGGAGACCCAGTACTTC. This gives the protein CASSPPQETQYF.

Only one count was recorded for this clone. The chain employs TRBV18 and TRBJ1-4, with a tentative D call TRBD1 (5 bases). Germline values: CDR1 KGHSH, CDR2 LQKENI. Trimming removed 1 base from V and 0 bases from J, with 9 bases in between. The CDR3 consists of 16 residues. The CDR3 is CASSPQGVATNEKLFF. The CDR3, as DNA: TGTGCCAGCTCACCACAAGGGGTGGCAACTAATGAAAAACTGTTTTTT.

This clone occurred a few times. The chain's CDR3 is CASSGGLNTEAFF. As DNA, the CDR3 is TGTGCCAGCAGCGGCGGGCTAAACACTGAAGCTTTCTTT. The V call is TRBV7-9, the J call TRBJ1-1; D not resolved. Per the germline V gene, CDR1 is SEHNR and CDR2 is FQNEAQ (reference sequence). This CDR3 is built from 13 residues. V was shortened by 5 bases and J by 2 bases, with 9 bases between the two germline ends.

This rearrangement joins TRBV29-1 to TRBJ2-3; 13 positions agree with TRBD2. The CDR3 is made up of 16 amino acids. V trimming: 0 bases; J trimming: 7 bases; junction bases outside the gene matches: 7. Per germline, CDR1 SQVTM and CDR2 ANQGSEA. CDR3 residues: CSVEDLGLAGLNTQYF. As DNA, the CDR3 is TGCAGCGTTGAAGATCTGGGACTAGCGGGACTGAATACGCAGTATTTT.

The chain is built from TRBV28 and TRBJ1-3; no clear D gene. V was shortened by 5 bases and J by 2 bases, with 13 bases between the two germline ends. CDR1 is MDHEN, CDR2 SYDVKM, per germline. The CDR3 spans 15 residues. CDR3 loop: CASSERSGTGNTIYF. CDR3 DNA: TGTGCCAGCAGTGAGCGGTCGGGAACTGGAAACACCATATATTTT.

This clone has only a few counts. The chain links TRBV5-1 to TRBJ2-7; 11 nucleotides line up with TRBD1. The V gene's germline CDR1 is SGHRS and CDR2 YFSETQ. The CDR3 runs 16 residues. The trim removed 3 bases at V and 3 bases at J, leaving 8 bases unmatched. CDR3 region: CASSWRTGGMNYEQYF. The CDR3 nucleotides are TGCGCCAGCAGCTGGAGGACAGGGGGCATGAACTACGAGCAGTACTTC.

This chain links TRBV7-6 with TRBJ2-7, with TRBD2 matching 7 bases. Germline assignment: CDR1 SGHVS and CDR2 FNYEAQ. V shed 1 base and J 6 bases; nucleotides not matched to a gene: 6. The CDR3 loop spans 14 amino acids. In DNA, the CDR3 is TGTGCCAGCAGCTTAGGGGGGGGACGAAGCGAGCAGTACTTC. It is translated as CASSLGGGRSEQYF.

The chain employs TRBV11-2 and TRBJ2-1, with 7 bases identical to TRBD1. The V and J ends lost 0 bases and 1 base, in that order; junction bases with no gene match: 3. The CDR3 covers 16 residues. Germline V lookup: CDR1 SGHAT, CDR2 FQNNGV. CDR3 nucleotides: TGTGCCAGCAGCTTAGAACCGGGACAGTCCTACAATGAGCAGTTCTTC. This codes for CASSLEPGQSYNEQFF. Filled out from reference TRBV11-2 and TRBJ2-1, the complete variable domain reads EAGVAQSPRYKIIEKRQSVAFWCNPISGHATLYWYQQILGQGPKLLIQFQNNGVVDDSQLPKDRFSAERLKGVDSTLKIQPAKLEDSAVYLCASSLEPGQSYNEQFFGPGTRLTVL.

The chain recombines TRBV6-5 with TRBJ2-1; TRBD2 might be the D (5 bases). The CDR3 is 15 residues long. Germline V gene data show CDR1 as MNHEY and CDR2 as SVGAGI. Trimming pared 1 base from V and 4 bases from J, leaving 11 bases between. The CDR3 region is CASSYYYRRYNEQFF. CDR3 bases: TGTGCCAGCAGTTACTACTATAGGAGGTACAATGAGCAGTTCTTC.

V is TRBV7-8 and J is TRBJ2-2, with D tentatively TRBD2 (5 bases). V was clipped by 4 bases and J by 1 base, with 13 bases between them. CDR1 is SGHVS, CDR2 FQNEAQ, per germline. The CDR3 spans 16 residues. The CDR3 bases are TGTGCCAGCAGCTCTAGCAGGTCGCTGAACACCGGGGAGCTGTTTTTT. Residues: CASSSSRSLNTGELFF.

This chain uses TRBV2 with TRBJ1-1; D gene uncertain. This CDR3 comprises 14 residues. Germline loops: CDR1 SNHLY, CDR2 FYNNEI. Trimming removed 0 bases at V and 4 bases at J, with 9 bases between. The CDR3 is CASSEALTSTEAFF. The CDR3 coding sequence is TGTGCCAGCAGTGAAGCCCTTACTTCCACTGAAGCTTTCTTT. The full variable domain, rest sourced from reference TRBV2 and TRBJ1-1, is EPEVTQTPSHQVTQMGQEVILRCVPISNHLYFYWYRQILGQKVEFLVSFYNNEISEKSEIFDDQFSVERPDGSNFTLKIRSTKLEDSAMYFCASSEALTSTEAFFGQGTRLTVV.

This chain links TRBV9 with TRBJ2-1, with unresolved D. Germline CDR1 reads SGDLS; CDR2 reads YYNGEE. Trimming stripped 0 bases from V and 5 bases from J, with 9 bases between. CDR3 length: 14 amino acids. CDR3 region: CASSVESLNNEQFF. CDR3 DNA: TGTGCCAGCAGCGTAGAGAGCCTGAACAATGAGCAGTTCTTC.

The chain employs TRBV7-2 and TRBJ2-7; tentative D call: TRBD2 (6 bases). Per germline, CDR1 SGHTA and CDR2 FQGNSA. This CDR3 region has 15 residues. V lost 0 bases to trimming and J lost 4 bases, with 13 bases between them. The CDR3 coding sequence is TGTGCCAGCAGCTTAGCGCTAGGGAGGCTGTACGAGCAGTACTTC. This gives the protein CASSLALGRLYEQYF. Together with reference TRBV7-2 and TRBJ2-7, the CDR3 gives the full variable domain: GAGVSQSPSNKVTEKGKDVELRCDPISGHTALYWYRQSLGQGLEFLIYFQGNSAPDKSGLPSDRFSAERTGGSVSTLTIQRTQQEDSAVYLCASSLALGRLYEQYFGPGTRLTVT.

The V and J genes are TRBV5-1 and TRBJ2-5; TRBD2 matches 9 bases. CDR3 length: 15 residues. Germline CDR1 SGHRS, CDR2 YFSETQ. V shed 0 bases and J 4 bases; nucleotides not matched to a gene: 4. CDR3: CASSLGAGGLETQYF. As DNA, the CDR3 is TGCGCCAGCAGCTTGGGCGCGGGGGGGCTAGAGACCCAGTACTTC.

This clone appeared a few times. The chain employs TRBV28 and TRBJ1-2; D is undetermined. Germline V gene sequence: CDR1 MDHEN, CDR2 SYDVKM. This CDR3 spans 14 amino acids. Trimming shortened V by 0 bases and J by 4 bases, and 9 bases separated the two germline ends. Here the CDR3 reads CASSLWVGGYGYTF. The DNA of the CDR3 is TGTGCCAGCAGTTTATGGGTGGGAGGCTATGGCTACACCTTC.

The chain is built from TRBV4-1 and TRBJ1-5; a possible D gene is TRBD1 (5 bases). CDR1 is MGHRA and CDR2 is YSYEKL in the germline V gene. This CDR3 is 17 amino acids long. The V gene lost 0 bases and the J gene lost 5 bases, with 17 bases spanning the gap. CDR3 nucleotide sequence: TGCGCCAGCAGCCAAGATCCCCCCGGACACAGTGATCAGCCCCAGCATTTT. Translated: CASSQDPPGHSDQPQHF.